This record covers a single T cell receptor (beta chain). Its target is not known. This CDR3 spans 14 amino acids. The germline CDR1 and CDR2 sequences are MNHEY and SVGAGI. V gave up 5 bases and J gave up 0 bases, with 8 bases separating them. PCR amplification relied on 60 Vbeta primers (plus 13 Jbeta primers). Sequencing was performed with immunoSEQ multiplex PCR; in TCRdb, only in-frame clones are kept and a portion is missing. Altogether some 150,000 clones are present, 78% being singletons, with the ten largest covering 1.4%. The source of the sample is a study of cytomegalovirus exposure and HLA in healthy donors. Study-level information: Tens of millions of unique TCRs from HLA-typed donors were held in an early data release. Clustering assigned roughly 81% of the 350 to 450 genotyped donors to the Caucasian-associated ancestry cluster. Study-level results: DRB1 had the most TCR associations and HLA-C the fewest, a later analysis found, with rates varying by HLA locus. A later analysis linked a missense DCLRE1C variant to TCR beta V- and J-gene trimming.

This sequence originates from a male donor in good health and CMV-seronegative. The chain recombines TRBV6-5 with TRBJ1-3, with unresolved D. Sequencing input: PBMCs. CDR3 DNA sequence: TGTGCCAGCAGTCAGGCCGTCTCTGGAAACACCATATATTTT. Its protein is CASSQAVSGNTIYF.